This T cell receptor beta chain was retrieved from a study of T cell repertoires in cytomegalovirus infection. About the study: Well-studied HLA-B-restricted epitopes and recently identified HLA-C-restricted epitopes of CMV were both used in the study. CMV infection together with matching HLA type was indicated by public TCR beta signatures.

Per germline, CDR1 SGHTA and CDR2 FQGNSA. The CDR3 has 13 residues. With 5 bases removed from V and 8 bases from J, the gap between germline ends came to 15 bases. Study-wide results and caveats: Dominating the ex vivo response were TCR beta clonotypes that were CMV-specific and HLA-C-restricted. Carriers of CMV and the relevant HLA type were discriminated by public TCR beta frequency.

Via MiXCR, TCRdb re-called the reads, giving one row per CDR3 protein. The sample has about half a million distinct CDR3 sequences; about 33% are singletons. This clonotype has just a few counts. Its antigen is undetermined. Specimen: cultured PBMCs, collected from culture after CMV antigen stimulation. The sequence was collected from a human donor in good health (CMV status not recorded). Some clones in this sample may be carry-over from other donors' samples. This chain links TRBV7-2 with TRBJ1-2; unclear D gene. DNA for the CDR3: TGTGCCAGCAGCCCATATAAAAGCCAGGGCTACACCTTC. Translating gives CASSPYKSQGYTF.